This is a list of T cell receptor beta chains from one sample in a study of regulatory T cells in long-lasting Graves disease. MiXCR, run by TCRdb on the multiplex PCR reads, gives a single entry per CDR3 protein. The sample carries about 340,000 distinct CDR3 sequences, 15% to 20% recorded once. Here the sequenced sample was peripheral blood mononuclear cells (PBMCs), taken when the disease was refractory, from a patient treated with antithyroid drugs. These receptors were collected from a female donor with Graves disease. CDR3s include the opening cysteine and the closing phenylalanine or tryptophan. Fields, in order: CDR3 DNA, CDR3 protein, J gene, V gene, clone size, D gene. A D gene is named only where the DNA matches it firmly. Rows give clone size only sometimes, using once, few, many, or a class for an expanded clone.

cdr3_nt: TGTGCCAGCAGCCTTACAGGGAAAACTAATGAAAAACTGTTTTTT
cdr3_aa: CASSLTGKTNEKLFF
j_call: TRBJ1-4
v_call: TRBV9
clone_size: .
d_call: .

cdr3_nt: TGTGCCAGCAGCTTAGAGAAAATAGAGACCCAGTACTTC
cdr3_aa: CASSLEKIETQYF
j_call: TRBJ2-5
v_call: TRBV7-2
clone_size: many
d_call: .

cdr3_nt: TGTGCCAGCAGCCCGCTGGACAGGGGTATTTCGTGGGAGCAGTTCTTC
cdr3_aa: CASSPLDRGISWEQFF
j_call: TRBJ2-1
v_call: TRBV12-3/TRBV12-4
clone_size: .
d_call: TRBD1

cdr3_nt: TGCGCCAGCACCCGGACAGGGACGGATTCACCCCTCCACTTT
cdr3_aa: CASTRTGTDSPLHF
j_call: TRBJ1-6
v_call: TRBV4-1
clone_size: .
d_call: TRBD1

cdr3_nt: TGTGCCAGCAGTTACTTCAAGGGGCAGCCCCAGCATTTT
cdr3_aa: CASSYFKGQPQHF
j_call: TRBJ1-5
v_call: TRBV6-2/TRBV6-3
clone_size: few
d_call: .

cdr3_nt: TGTGCCAGTAGACGGGACAGGGCCGATAATAATTCACCCCTCCACTTT
cdr3_aa: CASRRDRADNNSPLHF
j_call: TRBJ1-6
v_call: TRBV19
clone_size: few
d_call: TRBD1

cdr3_nt: TGTGCCAGCAGTGGGCAAGGGACAGGGGGTCATTACAATCAGCCCCAGCATTTT
cdr3_aa: CASSGQGTGGHYNQPQHF
j_call: TRBJ1-5
v_call: TRBV27
clone_size: .
d_call: TRBD1

cdr3_nt: TGTGCCACCAGCAGAGGGCCGGGACAGGAACGCAATGAGCAGTTCTTC
cdr3_aa: CATSRGPGQERNEQFF
j_call: TRBJ2-1
v_call: TRBV15
clone_size: .
d_call: TRBD1

cdr3_nt: TGTGCCAGCAGTTACCGCGAGCAGTACTTC
cdr3_aa: CASSYREQYF
j_call: TRBJ2-7
v_call: TRBV2
clone_size: many
d_call: .

cdr3_nt: TGTGCCAGCAGTAGCAGGCTAAGTCAGCCCCAGCATTTT
cdr3_aa: CASSSRLSQPQHF
j_call: TRBJ1-5
v_call: TRBV7-2
clone_size: .
d_call: .

cdr3_nt: TGTGCCAGCAGTCGCCCCCGGGCGGGGGGTCTCCAAGAGACCCAGTACTTC
cdr3_aa: CASSRPRAGGLQETQYF
j_call: TRBJ2-5
v_call: TRBV6-1
clone_size: many
d_call: TRBD2

cdr3_nt: TGTGCCAGTAGAGTGGGACCCTCGGCCGGGGAGCTGTTTTTT
cdr3_aa: CASRVGPSAGELFF
j_call: TRBJ2-2
v_call: TRBV19
clone_size: .
d_call: .

cdr3_nt: TGTGCCACCAGCAGCTACAGGCCGGCGGGAGAGACCCAGTACTTC
cdr3_aa: CATSSYRPAGETQYF
j_call: TRBJ2-5
v_call: TRBV15
clone_size: .
d_call: .

cdr3_nt: TGTGCCAGCAGCCCCCGACGGGGCAGGGGGATTGAGACCCAGTACTTC
cdr3_aa: CASSPRRGRGIETQYF
j_call: TRBJ2-5
v_call: TRBV11-2
clone_size: many
d_call: TRBD1

cdr3_nt: TGTGCCGCGGGGCCGGTGGGGGAGACCCAGTACTTC
cdr3_aa: CAAGPVGETQYF
j_call: TRBJ2-5
v_call: TRBV7-6
clone_size: many
d_call: .

cdr3_nt: TGTGCCATCAGTGAGTTTAGCGGCAGCACAGATACGCAGTATTTT
cdr3_aa: CAISEFSGSTDTQYF
j_call: TRBJ2-3
v_call: TRBV10-3
clone_size: few
d_call: .

cdr3_nt: TGCAGTGCTCTGGGGACGGTAGCCAAAAACATTCAGTACTTC
cdr3_aa: CSALGTVAKNIQYF
j_call: TRBJ2-4
v_call: TRBV20-1
clone_size: .
d_call: .

cdr3_nt: TGTGCCAGCAGCTTAGCAGCTCTCGAGGGGGGCTACACCTTC
cdr3_aa: CASSLAALEGGYTF
j_call: TRBJ1-2
v_call: TRBV7-2
clone_size: few
d_call: .

cdr3_nt: TGTGCCAGCAGTTTAGGTCGAGGGACTGGAGCCTACGAGCAGTACTTC
cdr3_aa: CASSLGRGTGAYEQYF
j_call: TRBJ2-7
v_call: TRBV12-3/TRBV12-4
clone_size: many
d_call: .